This entry concerns a single T cell receptor beta chain. This record belongs to a study of identical twins. TCRdb re-called the 5' RACE reads through MiXCR, storing one row per CDR3 protein. The table has 520,000 or so distinct CDR3 sequences, approximately 22% seen once; the top ten hold around 0.9%. The CDR3 is 14 amino acids. From germline, CDR1 is ENHRY and CDR2 SYGVKD. The junction had 9 bases not matched to a gene; V was cut back by 6 bases and J by 9 bases. The sample also formed part of further work on T cells expressing NK-cell markers. From that paper: Of CD8+ T cells, 1.0-7.0% belonged to dominant NKG2C+ clonotypes in 5 to 7 donors.

This chain uses TRBV10-3 with TRBJ2-2; 8 bases are a match to TRBD1. Input material: CD4+ T cells sorted from blood. The sequence was obtained from a woman aged 18-29 years in good health. As DNA, the CDR3 is TGTGCCATCAGCCCGGGACAGGCGGACCGGGAGCTGTTTTTT. This encodes CAISPGQADRELFF.